A single sample gave rise to the 18 T cell receptor beta chains below, sequenced in a study of blood T cell repertoires in COVID-19. TCRdb's copy holds only in-frame clones and misses some; the assay was immunoSEQ multiplex PCR. Seen here are tens of thousands of clones, about nine tenths observed once, and the top ten hold 3%. The source material was peripheral blood. The receptors were gathered from a woman aged 45-65 years with active or convalescent COVID-19.

The chain combines TRBV28 with TRBJ2-1; D perhaps matches TRBD2 (5 bases). Deletions cut 6 bases from V and 4 bases from J, with 16 bases between. The CDR3 is made up of 15 amino acids. Germline V gene lookup returns CDR1 MDHEN and CDR2 SYDVKM. The DNA of the CDR3 is TGTGCCAGCAGCACCGGGCCGCGGACTTACAATGAGCAGTTCTTC. Its translation: CASSTGPRTYNEQFF.

The chain links TRBV5-1 to TRBJ2-7; 9 nucleotides agree with TRBD1. This CDR3 has 15 residues. Germline V gene sequence: CDR1 SGHRS, CDR2 YFSETQ. Trimming cost V 4 bases and J 0 bases; bases outside gene matches: 5. CDR3 loop: CASSRGTGSSYEQYF. The CDR3 bases are TGCGCCAGCAGCCGAGGGACAGGGAGCTCCTACGAGCAGTACTTC.

This rearrangement joins TRBV30 to TRBJ1-5; D not certain. V lost 5 bases to trimming and J lost 5 bases, with 10 bases between them. Germline CDR1 reads GTSNPN; CDR2 reads SVGIG (reference sequence). CDR3 length equals 12 residues. Here the CDR3 DNA reads TGTGCCTGGGGCCTAGTAGATCAGCCCCAGCATTTT. The encoded protein is CAWGLVDQPQHF.

The J gene is TRBJ2-7, the V gene TRBV2, with 13 bases aligning to TRBD2. The CDR3 has 15 residues. Losses at the gene ends were 3 bases for V and 4 bases for J; bases not matched to a gene: 3. CDR1 and CDR2 from the germline V gene are SNHLY and FYNNEI. CDR3 sequence: CASSDRGLAGYEQYF. CDR3 DNA sequence: TGTGCCAGCAGTGACAGGGGACTAGCGGGATACGAGCAGTACTTC.

This clone was detected once. The chain recombines TRBV6-5 with TRBJ2-7; D perhaps matches TRBD1 (5 bases). This CDR3 is built from 14 residues. The germline gives CDR1 MNHEY, CDR2 SVGAGI. V dropped 0 bases and J dropped 3 bases, with 9 bases sitting between them. Here the CDR3 reads CASSYSGAFYEQYF. The CDR3 DNA follows: TGTGCCAGCAGTTACTCTGGGGCCTTCTACGAGCAGTACTTC.

V usage is TRBV7-9 and J usage is TRBJ1-2; 7 nucleotides agree with TRBD1. This CDR3 spans 14 amino acids. Trimming took 6 bases from V and 6 from J; bases not matched to a gene: 10. The germline V gene encodes CDR1 SEHNR and CDR2 FQNEAQ (reference sequence). CDR3: CASSDGTVRNGYTF. In DNA form, the CDR3 reads TGTGCCAGCAGTGACGGGACAGTTCGTAATGGCTACACCTTC.

The chain uses TRBV10-3 and TRBJ2-3; 12 bases fit TRBD2. CDR3 length: 16 residues. The germline V gene has CDR1 ENHRY and CDR2 SYGVKD. Trimming at V came to 6 bases and at J to 1 base, leaving 5 bases not matched to a gene. The CDR3 nucleotides read TGTGCCATCAGCAGCTCTAGCGGGGGGGGCACAGATACGCAGTATTTT. The encoded protein is CAISSSSGGGTDTQYF.

With respect to this clone: Its ends do not fully match the called genes, so a read error is possible. The genes are TRBV5-1 and TRBJ2-2; TRBD1 aligns across 8 bases. The CDR3 is made up of 15 amino acids. Germline CDR1 SGHRS, CDR2 YFSETQ. CDR3 DNA sequence: TGCGCCAGCAGATTGGACAGGGCGAACACCGGGGAGCTGTTTTTT. It codes for CASRLDRANTGELFF.

CDR3 in amino acids: CASSPGEMFNQPQHF. As DNA, the CDR3 is TGTGCCAGCAGCCCGGGGGAAATGTTCAATCAGCCCCAGCATTTT. V is TRBV9 and J is TRBJ1-5, with D maybe TRBD1 (5 bases). In germline, CDR1 is SGDLS, CDR2 YYNGEE. Deletions cut 4 bases from V and 3 bases from J, with 14 bases between. This CDR3 has 15 amino acids.

The gene calls are TRBV7-2 and TRBJ2-7; D remains unclear. Between the trimmed V and J ends, which lost 4 bases and 3 bases, there was a span of 10 bases. CDR1 and CDR2 from the germline V gene are SGHTA and FQGNSA. This CDR3 is 13 amino acids long. This CDR3 reads CASSSSPGYEQYF. CDR3 DNA: TGTGCCAGCAGCTCGAGCCCGGGCTACGAGCAGTACTTC.

The V call is TRBV6-5, the J call TRBJ1-1; tentative D call: TRBD1 (5 bases). The CDR3 is made up of 12 amino acids. The V end was cut by 7 bases, the J end by 5 bases, with 11 bases between. Germline CDR1 MNHEY, CDR2 SVGAGI. The CDR3 DNA reads TGTGCCAGCAAACACCGGGGGACTGAAGCTTTCTTT. It encodes CASKHRGTEAFF.

V gene TRBV29-1 combines with J gene TRBJ1-2, with 7 nucleotides matching TRBD1. Germline V gene sequence: CDR1 SQVTM, CDR2 ANQGSEA. This CDR3 is 14 amino acids long. The ends lost 7 bases at V and 4 bases at J; junction bases unmatched: 12. This CDR3 is CSATNTGAPYGYTF. Written as DNA, the CDR3 is TGCAGCGCGACAAACACAGGGGCCCCCTATGGCTACACCTTC.

This rearrangement joins TRBV5-1 to TRBJ1-2; D perhaps matches TRBD1 (6 bases). Germline V lookup: CDR1 SGHRS, CDR2 YFSETQ. This CDR3 region has 17 residues. V lost 4 bases and J 8 bases, leaving 27 bases between the germline ends. The CDR3 DNA reads as TGCGCCAGCAGCCCGGGGCCCCGGGGGGGGACAAATCGAGGCTACACCTTC. It encodes CASSPGPRGGTNRGYTF.

J is TRBJ1-2 and V is TRBV7-8; possible D gene TRBD1, 5 bases. The germline V gene has CDR1 SGHVS and CDR2 FQNEAQ. The CDR3 covers 14 residues. The V and J ends lost 0 bases and 7 bases respectively, with 12 bases between them. The CDR3 coding sequence is TGTGCCAGCAGCTTAGCGAGGCAGGGCGGTGGCTACACCTTC. Residues: CASSLARQGGGYTF.

V is TRBV7-2 and J is TRBJ2-3; 9 nucleotides line up with TRBD2. The CDR3 is 15 amino acids. V lost 7 bases to trimming and J lost 0 bases; unmatched junction nucleotides: 5. Germline CDR1 is SGHTA and CDR2 is FQGNSA. CDR3 sequence: CASKLSGGSTDTQYF. The CDR3 DNA reads TGTGCCAGCAAGCTCAGCGGGGGGAGCACAGATACGCAGTATTTT.

The CDR3 coding sequence is TGTGCCAGCAGCTCCGGACAGGGGCCTGCAGATCCCACTGAAGCTTTCTTT. Protein product: CASSSGQGPADPTEAFF. This chain uses TRBV7-9 with TRBJ1-1; TRBD1 matches at 9 bases. Germline assignment: CDR1 SEHNR and CDR2 FQNEAQ (reference sequence). This CDR3 contains 17 residues. Trimming took 4 bases from V and 4 from J; bases not matched to a gene: 13. Full variable domain (rest looked up from reference TRBV7-9 and TRBJ1-1): DTGVSQNPRHKITKRGQNVTFRCDPISEHNRLYWYRQTLGQGPEFLTYFQNEAQLEKSRLLSDRFSAERPKGSFSTLEIQRTEQGDSAMYLCASSSGQGPADPTEAFFGQGTRLTVV.

The gene calls are TRBV4-3 and TRBJ2-1; D not certain. This CDR3 comprises 14 residues. The germline V and J ends were trimmed by 0 bases and 4 bases, with 7 bases remaining between them. Germline assignment: CDR1 LGHNA and CDR2 YSLEER. The CDR3 sequence is CASSQDPVYNEQFF. CDR3 nucleotide sequence: TGCGCCAGCAGCCAAGATCCGGTTTACAATGAGCAGTTCTTC.

The chain has TRBV5-4 and TRBJ1-2; D might be TRBD1 (5 bases). CDR3 size: 15 residues. Germline values: CDR1 SGHNT, CDR2 YYREEE (reference sequence). The V end lost 0 bases, the J end lost 3 bases, and 12 bases lay between the germline ends. This CDR3 reads CASSLARGGDYGYTF. In DNA form, the CDR3 reads TGTGCCAGCAGCTTGGCCCGGGGGGGGGACTATGGCTACACCTTC. The full variable domain, with the rest looked up from reference TRBV5-4 and TRBJ1-2, is ETGVTQSPTHLIKTRGQQVTLRCSSQSGHNTVSWYQQALGQGPQFIFQYYREEENGRGNFPPRFSGLQFPNYSSELNVNALELDDSALYLCASSLARGGDYGYTFGSGTRLTVV.